The 10 T cell receptor beta chains presented below share a single source sample, sequenced in a study of blood T cell repertoires in COVID-19. Assay used: immunoSEQ multiplex PCR; TCRdb lists only in-frame clones, some missing. This sample yields 200,000 to 300,000 clones, of which about 87% are seen a single time; less than 1.6% belongs to the top ten. The source material was peripheral blood. Receptor source: a woman aged 40 to 50 who had recovered from COVID-19.

J is TRBJ2-7 and V is TRBV14, with 9 bases aligning to TRBD1. Germline V gives CDR1 SGHDN, CDR2 FVKESK. The length of the CDR3 is 17 residues. The junction had 10 bases not matched to a gene; V was cut back by 3 bases and J by 1 base. CDR3 sequence: CASSQPGTGLTSYEQYF. In DNA form, the CDR3 reads TGTGCCAGCAGCCAGCCAGGGACAGGGCTCACTTCCTACGAGCAGTACTTC.

This chain links TRBV18 with TRBJ1-3; perhaps TRBD1 as D (5 bases). Germline CDR1 KGHSH, CDR2 LQKENI. The CDR3 has 14 amino acids. Between the trimmed V and J ends, which lost 3 bases and 12 bases, there was a span of 18 bases. This CDR3 reads CASSPFSGNLGIYF. As DNA, the CDR3 is TGTGCCAGCTCACCGTTCTCAGGGAATTTGGGCATATATTTT.

This sequence joins TRBV5-4 and TRBJ1-4, with D uncertain. The germline CDR1 and CDR2 sequences are SGHNT and YYREEE (reference sequence). CDR3 length: 12 residues. The germline V and J ends were trimmed by 3 bases and 10 bases, with 10 bases remaining between them. CDR3 sequence (DNA): TGTGCCAGCAGCTCCGGACGGGGAAAACTGTTTTTT. Its translation is CASSSGRGKLFF.

This sequence joins TRBV6-5 and TRBJ1-5; D is uncertain. The CDR3 has 15 residues. In germline, CDR1 is MNHEY, CDR2 SVGAGI. Trimming stripped 0 bases from V and 0 bases from J, with 6 bases between. DNA for the CDR3: TGTGCCAGCAGTTACTCGAGAGATAGCAATCAGCCCCAGCATTTT. This gives the protein CASSYSRDSNQPQHF.

The chain couples TRBV2 to TRBJ2-1; TRBD1 agrees at 9 bases. Germline V gene sequence: CDR1 SNHLY, CDR2 FYNNEI. Trimming removed 7 bases from V and 2 bases from J; junction bases left unmatched: 15. The CDR3 consists of 18 residues. The CDR3 region has the DNA TGTGCCAGCATCCTACGACAACGACAGGGGGGGACCTACAATGAGCAGTTCTTC. Protein product: CASILRQRQGGTYNEQFF. Full variable domain (remainder filled in from reference TRBV2 and TRBJ2-1): EPEVTQTPSHQVTQMGQEVILRCVPISNHLYFYWYRQILGQKVEFLVSFYNNEISEKSEIFDDQFSVERPDGSNFTLKIRSTKLEDSAMYFCASILRQRQGGTYNEQFFGPGTRLTVL.

The rearrangement uses TRBV11-2 and TRBJ1-6; 7 bases align to TRBD1. Germline loops: CDR1 SGHAT, CDR2 FQNNGV. The CDR3 totals 16 residues. After removal of 5 bases from V and 6 bases from J, the junction contained 10 bases not matched to a gene. This CDR3 reads CASSTHRGQANSPLHF. The CDR3 bases are TGTGCCAGCAGCACCCACCGCGGACAGGCTAATTCACCCCTCCACTTT.

The chain is built from TRBV7-2 and TRBJ1-2; possibly TRBD1 for D (6 bases). Germline loops: CDR1 SGHTA, CDR2 FQGNSA. V was clipped by 2 bases and J by 4 bases, with 8 bases between them. This CDR3 has 13 residues. This CDR3 reads CASSLPGAYGYTF. In DNA, the CDR3 is TGTGCCAGCAGCTTACCAGGGGCCTATGGCTACACCTTC.

The rearrangement joins TRBV9 to TRBJ1-4; no firm D call. Germline values: CDR1 SGDLS, CDR2 YYNGEE. The CDR3 is 13 residues long. V shed 8 bases and J shed 5 bases, with 13 bases lying between them. The CDR3 spells CASGREANEKLFF. CDR3 coding DNA: TGTGCCAGTGGGAGGGAGGCCAATGAAAAACTGTTTTTT.

CDR3 DNA sequence: TGTGCCTGGCACGGACAGGGGTACCGCAATGAGCAGTTCTTC. Translating it yields CAWHGQGYRNEQFF. The J gene is TRBJ2-1, the V gene TRBV30; TRBD1 aligns across 9 bases. J gave up 6 bases and V 5 bases, and 8 bases lay outside the gene matches. CDR3 length: 14 residues. Looked up from germline, CDR1 is GTSNPN and CDR2 is SVGIG (reference sequence).

This clone came up once. This rearrangement joins TRBV4-3 to TRBJ2-3; perhaps TRBD2 as D (6 bases). The CDR3 loop spans 19 amino acids. V was pared by 1 base and J by 3 bases, with 23 bases between. CDR1 and CDR2 (germline): LGHNA, YSLEER. CDR3 residues: CASSQGTAGSLEGTDTQYF. The CDR3, as DNA: TGCGCCAGCAGCCAAGGAACGGCGGGGAGTCTGGAGGGAACAGATACGCAGTATTTT.